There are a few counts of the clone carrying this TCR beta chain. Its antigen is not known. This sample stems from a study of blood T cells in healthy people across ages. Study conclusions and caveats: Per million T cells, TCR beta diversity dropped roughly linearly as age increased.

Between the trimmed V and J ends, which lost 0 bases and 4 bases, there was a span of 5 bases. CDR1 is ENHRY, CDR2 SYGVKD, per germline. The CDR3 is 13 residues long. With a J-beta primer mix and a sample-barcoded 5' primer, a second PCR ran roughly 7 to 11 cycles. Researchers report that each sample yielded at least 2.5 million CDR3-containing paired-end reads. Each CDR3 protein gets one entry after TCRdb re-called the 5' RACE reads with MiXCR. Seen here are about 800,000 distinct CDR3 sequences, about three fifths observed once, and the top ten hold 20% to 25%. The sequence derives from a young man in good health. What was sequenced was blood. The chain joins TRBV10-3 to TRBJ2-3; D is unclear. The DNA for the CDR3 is TGTGCCATCAGTGAGTCGGGCCCAGATACGCAGTATTTT. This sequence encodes CAISESGPDTQYF.